The clone carrying this T cell receptor (beta chain) was picked up a small number of times. These data belong to a study of T cells after yellow fever vaccination. TCRdb re-analysed the 5' RACE reads in MiXCR, keeping a single row per CDR3 protein. The data show 68,000 or so distinct CDR3 sequences, with roughly 7.4% seen just once and just over 35% held by the top ten. The V and J ends lost 3 bases and 5 bases respectively, with 15 bases between them. Looked up from germline, CDR1 is SGHRS and CDR2 is YFSETQ. The CDR3 is made up of 15 amino acids. Sample: CD8+ T cells sorted from PBMCs, taken 15 days after the yellow fever booster vaccination. This chain joins TRBV5-1 and TRBJ2-1; the D call may be TRBD1 or TRBD2 (5 bases each). This clonotype was obtained from a man younger than 45 who received the YFV17D yellow fever vaccine. The CDR3 is CASSSDPGTDNEQFF. CDR3 DNA sequence: TGCGCCAGCAGCTCCGACCCCGGGACCGACAATGAGCAGTTCTTC.